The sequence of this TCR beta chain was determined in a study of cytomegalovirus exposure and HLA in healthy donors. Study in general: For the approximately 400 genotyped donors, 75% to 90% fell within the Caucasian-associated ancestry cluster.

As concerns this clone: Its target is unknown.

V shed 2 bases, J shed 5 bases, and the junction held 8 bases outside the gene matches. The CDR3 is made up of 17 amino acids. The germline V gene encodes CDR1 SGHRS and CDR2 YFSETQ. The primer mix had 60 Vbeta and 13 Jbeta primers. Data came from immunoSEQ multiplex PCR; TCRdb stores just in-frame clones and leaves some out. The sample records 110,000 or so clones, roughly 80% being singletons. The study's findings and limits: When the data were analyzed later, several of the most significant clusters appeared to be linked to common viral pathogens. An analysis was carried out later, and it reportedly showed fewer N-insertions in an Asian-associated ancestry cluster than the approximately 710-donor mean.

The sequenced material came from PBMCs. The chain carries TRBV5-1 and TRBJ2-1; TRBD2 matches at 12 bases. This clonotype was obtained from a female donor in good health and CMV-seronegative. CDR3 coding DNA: TGCGCCAGCAGCTTTGGACTAGCGGGGCCAAATAACAATGAGCAGTTCTTC. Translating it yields CASSFGLAGPNNNEQFF.